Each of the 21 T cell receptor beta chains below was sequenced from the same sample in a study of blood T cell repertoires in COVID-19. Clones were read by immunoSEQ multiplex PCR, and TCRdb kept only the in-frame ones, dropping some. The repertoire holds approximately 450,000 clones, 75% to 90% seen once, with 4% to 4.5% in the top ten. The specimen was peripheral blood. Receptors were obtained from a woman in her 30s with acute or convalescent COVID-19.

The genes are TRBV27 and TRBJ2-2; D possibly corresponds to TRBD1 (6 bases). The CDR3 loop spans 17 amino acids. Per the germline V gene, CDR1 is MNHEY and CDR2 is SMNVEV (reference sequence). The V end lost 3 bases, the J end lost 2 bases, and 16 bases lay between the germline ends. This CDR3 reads CASSLPGQHKNTGELFF. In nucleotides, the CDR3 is TGTGCCAGCAGTTTGCCCGGACAGCATAAAAACACCGGGGAGCTGTTTTTT.

The CDR3 nucleotides read TGTGCCAGCAGCTTAGGATGGACTAGCGGGGGGGCAGGGGATACGCAGTATTTT. This gives the protein CASSLGWTSGGAGDTQYF. The genes are TRBV7-2 and TRBJ2-3; 15 bases fit TRBD2. Germline V lookup: CDR1 SGHTA, CDR2 FQGNSA. V dropped 1 base and J dropped 6; count of bases not matched to a gene: 8. The CDR3 is made up of 18 amino acids. Full variable domain (remainder filled in from reference TRBV7-2 and TRBJ2-3): GAGVSQSPSNKVTEKGKDVELRCDPISGHTALYWYRQSLGQGLEFLIYFQGNSAPDKSGLPSDRFSAERTGGSVSTLTIQRTQQEDSAVYLCASSLGWTSGGAGDTQYFGPGTRLTVL.

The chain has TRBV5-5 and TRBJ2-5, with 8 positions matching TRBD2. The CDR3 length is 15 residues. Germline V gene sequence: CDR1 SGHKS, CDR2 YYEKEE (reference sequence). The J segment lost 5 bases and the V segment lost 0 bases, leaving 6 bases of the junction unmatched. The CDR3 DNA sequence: TGTGCCAGCAGCTTGGTACGGGGGGGCGCGGAGACCCAGTACTTC. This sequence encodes CASSLVRGGAETQYF.

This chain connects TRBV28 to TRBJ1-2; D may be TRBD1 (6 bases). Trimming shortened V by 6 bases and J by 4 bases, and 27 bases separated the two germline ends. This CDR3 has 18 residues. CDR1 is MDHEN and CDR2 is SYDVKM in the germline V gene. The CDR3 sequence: CASSTSGGDSLSPYGYTF. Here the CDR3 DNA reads TGTGCCAGCAGCACCTCGGGGGGCGACTCTTTATCCCCCTATGGCTACACCTTC.

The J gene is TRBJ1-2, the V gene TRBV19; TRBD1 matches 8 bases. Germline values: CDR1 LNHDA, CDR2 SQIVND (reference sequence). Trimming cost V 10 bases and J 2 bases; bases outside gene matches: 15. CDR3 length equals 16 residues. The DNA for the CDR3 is TGTGCCACTTCCATTTTATTAACAGGGGGGAACTATGGCTACACCTTC. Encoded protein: CATSILLTGGNYGYTF.

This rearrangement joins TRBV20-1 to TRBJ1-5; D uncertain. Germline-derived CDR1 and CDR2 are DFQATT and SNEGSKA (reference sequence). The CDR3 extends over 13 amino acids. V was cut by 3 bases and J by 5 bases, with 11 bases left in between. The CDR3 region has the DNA TGCAGTGCTAGTCTTTCGAGCCATCAGCCCCAGCATTTT. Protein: CSASLSSHQPQHF.

The CDR3 loop is CSQYEQYF. The CDR3 coding sequence is TGCAGCCAGTACGAGCAGTACTTC. V is TRBV29-1 and J is TRBJ2-7, with D unresolved. Germline V CDR1 and CDR2: SQVTM, ANQGSEA. This CDR3 is 8 amino acids long. Trimming shortened V by 8 bases and J by 4 bases, and 3 bases separated the two germline ends.

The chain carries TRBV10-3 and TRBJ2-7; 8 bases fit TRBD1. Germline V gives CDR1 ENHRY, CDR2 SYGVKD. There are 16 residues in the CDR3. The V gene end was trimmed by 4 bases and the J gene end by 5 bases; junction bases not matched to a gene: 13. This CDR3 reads CAISGGEDRENNEQYF. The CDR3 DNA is TGTGCCATCAGTGGGGGGGAGGACAGGGAGAACAACGAGCAGTACTTC.

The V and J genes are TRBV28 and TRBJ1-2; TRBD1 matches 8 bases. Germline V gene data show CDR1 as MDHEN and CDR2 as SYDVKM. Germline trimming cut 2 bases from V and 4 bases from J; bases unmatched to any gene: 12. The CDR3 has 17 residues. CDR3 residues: CASSLPPWRQGIYGYTF. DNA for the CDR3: TGTGCCAGCAGTTTACCCCCCTGGAGACAGGGGATCTATGGCTACACCTTC.

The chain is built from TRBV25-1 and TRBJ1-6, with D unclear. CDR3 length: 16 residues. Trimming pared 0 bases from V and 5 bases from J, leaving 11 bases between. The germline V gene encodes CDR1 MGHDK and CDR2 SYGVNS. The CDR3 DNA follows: TGTGCCAGCAGTGAATATTGGGCAGTTGATAATTCACCCCTCCACTTT. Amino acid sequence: CASSEYWAVDNSPLHF.

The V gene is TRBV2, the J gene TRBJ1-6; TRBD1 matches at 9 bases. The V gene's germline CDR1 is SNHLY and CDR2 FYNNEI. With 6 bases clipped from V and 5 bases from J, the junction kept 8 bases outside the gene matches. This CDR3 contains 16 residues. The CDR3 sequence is CASSLQGAVNNSPLHF. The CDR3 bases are TGTGCCAGCAGCTTACAGGGGGCGGTCAATAATTCACCCCTCCACTTT.

The DNA for the CDR3 is TGCGCCAGCAGCCAGCAGGGGAGTGATACTGAAGCTTTCTTT. Amino acids: CASSQQGSDTEAFF. This chain connects TRBV10-1 to TRBJ1-1, with a possible D match to TRBD1 (6 bases). This CDR3 is 14 amino acids long. Germline CDR1 reads WNHNN; CDR2 reads SYGVQD (reference sequence). The V gene lost 6 bases and the J gene lost 5 bases, with 16 bases spanning the gap.

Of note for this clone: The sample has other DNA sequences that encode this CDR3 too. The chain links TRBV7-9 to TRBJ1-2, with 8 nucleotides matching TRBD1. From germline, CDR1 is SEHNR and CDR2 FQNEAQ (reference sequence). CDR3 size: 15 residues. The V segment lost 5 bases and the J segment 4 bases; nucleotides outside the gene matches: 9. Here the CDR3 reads CASSPGQGGFYGYTF. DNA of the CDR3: TGTGCCAGCAGCCCTGGACAGGGAGGATTCTATGGCTACACCTTC.

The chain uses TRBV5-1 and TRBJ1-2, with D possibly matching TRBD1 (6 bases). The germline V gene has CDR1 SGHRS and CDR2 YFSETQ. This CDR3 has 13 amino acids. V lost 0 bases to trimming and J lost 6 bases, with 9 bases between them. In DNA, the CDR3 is TGCGCCAGCAGCTTGGACAGGGTACATGGCTACACCTTC. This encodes CASSLDRVHGYTF.

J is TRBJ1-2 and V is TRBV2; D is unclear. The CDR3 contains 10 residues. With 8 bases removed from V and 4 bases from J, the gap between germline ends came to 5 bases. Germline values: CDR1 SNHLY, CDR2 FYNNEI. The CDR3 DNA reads TGTGCCAGCGGACTCTATGGCTACACCTTC. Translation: CASGLYGYTF.

The CDR3 sequence is CASSLQTGGNEQYF. The DNA of the CDR3 is TGTGCCAGCAGCCTGCAGACAGGGGGCAACGAGCAGTACTTC. V gene TRBV11-2 combines with J gene TRBJ2-7; 10 bases agree with TRBD1. CDR3 size: 14 residues. The germline gives CDR1 SGHAT, CDR2 FQNNGV. With V trimmed by 5 bases and J by 5 bases, 6 bases remained unmatched. Based on the CDR3 plus reference TRBV11-2 and TRBJ2-7, the full variable domain is EAGVAQSPRYKIIEKRQSVAFWCNPISGHATLYWYQQILGQGPKLLIQFQNNGVVDDSQLPKDRFSAERLKGVDSTLKIQPAKLEDSAVYLCASSLQTGGNEQYFGPGTRLTVT.

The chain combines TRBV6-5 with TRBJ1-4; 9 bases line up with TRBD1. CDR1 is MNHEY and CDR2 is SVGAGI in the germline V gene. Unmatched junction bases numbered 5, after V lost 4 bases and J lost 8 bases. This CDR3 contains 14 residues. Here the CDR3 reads CASSSGQGREKLFF. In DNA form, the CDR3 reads TGTGCCAGCAGTTCGGGACAGGGACGCGAAAAACTGTTTTTT.

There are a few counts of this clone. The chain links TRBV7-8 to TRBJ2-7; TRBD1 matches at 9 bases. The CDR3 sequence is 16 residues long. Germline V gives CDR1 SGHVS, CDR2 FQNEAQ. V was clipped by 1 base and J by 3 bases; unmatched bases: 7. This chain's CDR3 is CASSLVRDRALYEQYF. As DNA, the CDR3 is TGTGCCAGCAGCTTAGTGCGGGACAGGGCCCTCTACGAGCAGTACTTC.

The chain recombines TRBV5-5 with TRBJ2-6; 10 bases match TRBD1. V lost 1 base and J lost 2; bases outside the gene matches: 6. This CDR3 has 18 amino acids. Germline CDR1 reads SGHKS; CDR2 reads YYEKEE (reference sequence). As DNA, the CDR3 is TGTGCCAGCAGCTTGACCTCGACAGGGGGCGCTGGGGCCAACGTCCTGACTTTC. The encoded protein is CASSLTSTGGAGANVLTF.

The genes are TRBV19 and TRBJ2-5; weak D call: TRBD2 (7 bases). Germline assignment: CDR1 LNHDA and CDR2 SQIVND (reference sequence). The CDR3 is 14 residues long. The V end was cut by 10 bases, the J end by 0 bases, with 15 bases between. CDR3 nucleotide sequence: TGTGCCACCAAAAGGGGGGGTGACCAAGAGACCCAGTACTTC. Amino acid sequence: CATKRGGDQETQYF.

In DNA, the CDR3 is TGTGCCAGCAGCTTTCTGTCTGCGGGGGGTTCCGGAGAGACCCAGTACTTC. Translating gives CASSFLSAGGSGETQYF. The chain recombines TRBV7-8 with TRBJ2-5; 8 nucleotides match TRBD2. Germline assignment: CDR1 SGHVS and CDR2 FQNEAQ. Trimming at V came to 3 bases and at J to 4 bases, leaving 13 bases not matched to a gene. The CDR3 consists of 17 residues.